This note documents a single T cell receptor beta chain sequence. Antigen unknown. Method: immunoSEQ multiplex PCR; TCRdb's copy keeps in-frame clones and lacks some. This sample carries about 710,000 clones, just under 75% of them seen once, and the ten largest clones take over 1.5%. The sample belongs to a study of shared clonotypes between healthy human individuals. Overall study findings and caveats: Across a handful of donors, naive CD4 shared 5% to 5.5%, naive CD8 about 3.2%, memory CD4 2.3%, memory CD8 roughly 0.37%.

Germline V CDR1 and CDR2: MDHEN, SYDVKM. Deletions cut 3 bases from V and 6 bases from J, with 17 bases between. The CDR3 contains 15 residues. The receptor's source is a woman aged 30 to 39 in good health. The rearrangement links TRBV28 to TRBJ1-2; D not resolved. The sequencing sample was made of memory CD4+ T cells sorted from blood. Subset here: CD45RA-negative fraction. The CDR3 DNA follows: TGTGCCAGCAGTTTGAAGTTGAGAGGGAGGGATGGCTACACCTTC. Translation: CASSLKLRGRDGYTF.